The 20 T cell receptor beta chains below were found in one sample sequenced in a study of CD8+ T cells in alopecia areata. Treatment indicated: oral pan-JAK inhibitor, 5-10 mg twice daily. RNA extraction was followed by reverse transcription into cDNA, which acted as the sequencing template. Using immunoSEQ multiplex PCR, the repertoire was profiled, and TCRdb retains in-frame clones only, with some absent. The sample includes over 250,000 clones, about 60% of them seen just once. The input for sequencing was CD4+ T cells sorted from blood, taken around week 53, from a patient treated with tofacitinib. These receptors originate from a human donor with alopecia areata.

The gene calls are TRBV27 and TRBJ1-4; 7 positions agree with TRBD1. J gave up 4 bases and V 5 bases, and 10 bases lay outside the gene matches. Looked up from germline, CDR1 is MNHEY and CDR2 is SMNVEV (reference sequence). The CDR3 contains 16 residues. The CDR3 DNA follows: TGTGCCAGCAGTCCCGACCGGGACAGAGATAATGAAAAACTGTTTTTT. Its protein is CASSPDRDRDNEKLFF.

This clone was seen a few times. The rearrangement uses TRBV29-1 and TRBJ2-7, with a weak D call TRBD1 (6 bases). The CDR3 totals 13 residues. The V gene lost 1 base and the J gene lost 2 bases, with 9 bases spanning the gap. The germline V gene encodes CDR1 SQVTM and CDR2 ANQGSEA. The CDR3 loop reads CSVEGQVAYEQYF. The CDR3 DNA reads as TGCAGCGTTGAAGGACAGGTTGCCTACGAGCAGTACTTC.

This clone was detected only a few times. This rearrangement joins TRBV9 to TRBJ1-6; 9 positions match TRBD1. This CDR3 spans 16 amino acids. V trimming: 0 bases; J trimming: 7 bases; junction bases outside the gene matches: 5. Germline lookup yields CDR1 SGDLS and CDR2 YYNGEE. The CDR3 DNA reads TGTGCCAGCAGCGTAGAGGGACAGGGTGTGAATTCACCCCTCCACTTT. Translation gives CASSVEGQGVNSPLHF.

This clone has a handful of counts. The gene calls are TRBV27 and TRBJ1-2; D call uncertain. In germline, CDR1 is MNHEY, CDR2 SMNVEV (reference sequence). There are 14 residues in the CDR3. The V end lost 1 base, the J end lost 6 bases, and 12 bases lay between the germline ends. CDR3 bases: TGTGCCAGCAGTTTATTAAGAGGGTTCGATGGCTACACCTTC. It is translated as CASSLLRGFDGYTF.

The sample holds a few counts of this clone. This chain uses TRBV10-3 with TRBJ1-2, with 7 nucleotides matching TRBD1. The CDR3 is made up of 14 amino acids. Germline V gene sequence: CDR1 ENHRY, CDR2 SYGVKD. Losses at the gene ends were 10 bases for V and 4 bases for J; bases not matched to a gene: 12. The CDR3 sequence is CATRDSARGYGYTF. The CDR3 coding sequence is TGTGCCACTCGGGACAGCGCACGAGGCTATGGCTACACCTTC.

This chain uses TRBV9 with TRBJ2-1; 7 bases match TRBD1. The CDR3 has 16 amino acids. V gave up 3 bases and J gave up 7 bases; unmatched junction bases: 13. Germline V gives CDR1 SGDLS, CDR2 YYNGEE. CDR3 sequence reads: CASSAGDRVRWNEQFF. CDR3 nucleotide sequence: TGTGCCAGCAGCGCGGGCGACAGGGTGCGTTGGAATGAGCAGTTCTTC.

Concerning this clone: The same CDR3 can be traced to other DNA sequences in this sample. The chain uses TRBV30 and TRBJ2-1, with 11 bases lining up with TRBD2. The germline CDR1 and CDR2 sequences are GTSNPN and SVGIG (reference sequence). This CDR3 has 15 residues. The junction had 5 bases not matched to a gene; V was cut back by 0 bases and J by 7 bases. In DNA form, the CDR3 reads TGTGCCTGGAGTGTAGGGACTAGCGGTGGGAATGAGCAGTTCTTC. Translated: CAWSVGTSGGNEQFF. Full variable domain (missing parts from reference TRBV30 and TRBJ2-1): SQTIHQWPATLVQPVGSPLSLECTVEGTSNPNLYWYRQAAGRGLQLLFYSVGIGQISSEVPQNLSASRPQDRQFILSSKKLLLSDSGFYLCAWSVGTSGGNEQFFGPGTRLTVL.

V usage is TRBV30 and J usage is TRBJ2-5, with 11 nucleotides matching TRBD1. V gave up 2 bases and J gave up 1 base; unmatched junction bases: 15. CDR3 length: 19 amino acids. Germline V gives CDR1 GTSNPN, CDR2 SVGIG (reference sequence). The CDR3: CAWSSWAGQGVKGQETQYF. The CDR3 bases are TGTGCCTGGAGTAGTTGGGCGGGACAGGGGGTTAAAGGCCAAGAGACCCAGTACTTC. The full variable domain, rest sourced from reference TRBV30 and TRBJ2-5, is SQTIHQWPATLVQPVGSPLSLECTVEGTSNPNLYWYRQAAGRGLQLLFYSVGIGQISSEVPQNLSASRPQDRQFILSSKKLLLSDSGFYLCAWSSWAGQGVKGQETQYFGPGTRLLVL.

The chain links TRBV7-3 to TRBJ2-7, with 7 bases matching TRBD1. The CDR3 has 14 residues. Germline V gives CDR1 SGHTA, CDR2 FQGTGA. V was pared by 8 bases and J by 6 bases, with 13 bases of the junction left unmatched. The CDR3 DNA reads TGTGCCAGCCCTTCCTTGAGGGGGCTCAGCGAGCAGTACTTC. Translated, it gives CASPSLRGLSEQYF.

The chain recombines TRBV6-1 with TRBJ2-7; TRBD1 aligns across 10 bases. CDR1 and CDR2 from the germline V gene are MNHNS and SASEGT. Trimming took 4 bases from V and 7 from J; bases not matched to a gene: 7. This CDR3 contains 14 residues. The CDR3 sequence: CASSVRTGGREQYF. The CDR3 DNA reads as TGTGCCAGCAGTGTACGGACAGGGGGACGAGAGCAGTACTTC.

The chain combines TRBV4-3 with TRBJ2-2; D remains ambiguous. CDR1 is LGHNA and CDR2 is YSLEER in the germline V gene. CDR3 size: 15 residues. With 4 bases removed from V and 2 bases from J, the gap between germline ends came to 11 bases. The CDR3 nucleotides read TGCGCCAGCAGCCTTTCGCGGTCCAACACCGGGGAGCTGTTTTTT. Translated: CASSLSRSNTGELFF.

This chain connects TRBV5-1 to TRBJ2-2; no firm D call. Germline-derived CDR1 and CDR2 are SGHRS and YFSETQ. Trimming left V 5 bases short and J 1 base short, with 6 bases between. The CDR3 is made up of 13 amino acids. This chain's CDR3 is CASSIGNTGELFF. The CDR3 DNA sequence: TGCGCCAGCAGTATAGGGAACACCGGGGAGCTGTTTTTT.

The rearrangement joins TRBV6-5 to TRBJ1-1; D might be TRBD1 (6 bases). The germline V gene encodes CDR1 MNHEY and CDR2 SVGAGI. There are 13 residues in the CDR3. V lost 6 bases and J 11 bases, leaving 19 bases between the germline ends. The CDR3 region is CASRPTGLGGAFF. The CDR3 DNA is TGTGCCAGCAGACCGACAGGTTTGGGTGGCGCTTTCTTT.

This chain uses TRBV29-1 with TRBJ1-2; weak D call: TRBD1 (5 bases). The length of the CDR3 is 12 residues. Germline CDR1 reads SQVTM; CDR2 reads ANQGSEA. Trimming removed 6 bases from V and 4 bases from J, with 12 bases in between. CDR3 bases: TGCAGCGTCCAGTGGGGGAGCTATGGCTACACCTTC. Its translation is CSVQWGSYGYTF.

The gene calls are TRBV5-4 and TRBJ2-7; weak D call: TRBD2 (5 bases). The ends were cut back, 3 bases at V and 4 bases at J, with 11 bases in the middle. This CDR3 has 13 amino acids. Germline values: CDR1 SGHNT, CDR2 YYREEE (reference sequence). The CDR3 here is CASSSRGTYEQYF. In DNA form, the CDR3 reads TGTGCCAGCAGCTCCCGGGGTACATACGAGCAGTACTTC.

V and J are TRBV14 and TRBJ2-3; D may be TRBD1 (6 bases). The CDR3 extends over 13 amino acids. V was cut by 7 bases and J by 2 bases, with 10 bases left in between. Germline V CDR1 and CDR2: SGHDN, FVKESK. The CDR3 DNA reads TGTGCCAGCACAGGACAGCTCACAGATACGCAGTATTTT. It codes for CASTGQLTDTQYF.

The sample holds a few counts of this clone. The CDR3 here is CASSIEDTQYF. The CDR3 nucleotides are TGTGCCAGCAGCATAGAAGATACGCAGTATTTT. This chain joins TRBV5-4 and TRBJ2-3; D gene ambiguous. The ends were cut back, 4 bases at V and 5 bases at J, with 5 bases in the middle. The germline V gene encodes CDR1 SGHNT and CDR2 YYREEE (reference sequence). The CDR3 totals 11 residues. The entire variable domain, with the rest obtained from reference TRBV5-4 and TRBJ2-3, is as follows: ETGVTQSPTHLIKTRGQQVTLRCSSQSGHNTVSWYQQALGQGPQFIFQYYREEENGRGNFPPRFSGLQFPNYSSELNVNALELDDSALYLCASSIEDTQYFGPGTRLTVL.

The V and J genes are TRBV7-9 and TRBJ2-2, with D hard to call. The length of the CDR3 is 14 residues. Germline assignment: CDR1 SEHNR and CDR2 FQNEAQ (reference sequence). Trimming took off 4 bases at V and 6 bases at J, with 12 bases between the two ends. The CDR3 sequence: CASSSEARSGELFF. For the CDR3, the DNA is TGTGCCAGCAGCTCCGAGGCTAGATCCGGGGAGCTGTTTTTT. The full variable domain, completed using reference TRBV7-9 and TRBJ2-2, is DTGVSQNPRHKITKRGQNVTFRCDPISEHNRLYWYRQTLGQGPEFLTYFQNEAQLEKSRLLSDRFSAERPKGSFSTLEIQRTEQGDSAMYLCASSSEARSGELFFGEGSRLTVL.

In its sample, this clone was seen a few times. V is TRBV6-1 and J is TRBJ1-2; maybe TRBD1 (5 bases). Trimming left V 4 bases short and J 8 bases short, with 20 bases between. Germline-derived CDR1 and CDR2 are MNHNS and SASEGT. The CDR3 contains 15 residues. DNA for the CDR3: TGTGCCAGCAGTGGGCGAGACCGGGACCGCGGGGGCTACACCTTC. This gives the protein CASSGRDRDRGGYTF.

CDR3 loop: CAWSVRGRVNTEAFF. CDR3 in DNA: TGTGCCTGGAGTGTAAGAGGCAGGGTGAACACTGAAGCTTTCTTT. The genes are TRBV30 and TRBJ1-1; TRBD1 is a possible D gene (5 bases). Per the germline V gene, CDR1 is GTSNPN and CDR2 is SVGIG (reference sequence). Trimming cost V 0 bases and J 0 bases, with 11 bases left between them. CDR3 length equals 15 residues.